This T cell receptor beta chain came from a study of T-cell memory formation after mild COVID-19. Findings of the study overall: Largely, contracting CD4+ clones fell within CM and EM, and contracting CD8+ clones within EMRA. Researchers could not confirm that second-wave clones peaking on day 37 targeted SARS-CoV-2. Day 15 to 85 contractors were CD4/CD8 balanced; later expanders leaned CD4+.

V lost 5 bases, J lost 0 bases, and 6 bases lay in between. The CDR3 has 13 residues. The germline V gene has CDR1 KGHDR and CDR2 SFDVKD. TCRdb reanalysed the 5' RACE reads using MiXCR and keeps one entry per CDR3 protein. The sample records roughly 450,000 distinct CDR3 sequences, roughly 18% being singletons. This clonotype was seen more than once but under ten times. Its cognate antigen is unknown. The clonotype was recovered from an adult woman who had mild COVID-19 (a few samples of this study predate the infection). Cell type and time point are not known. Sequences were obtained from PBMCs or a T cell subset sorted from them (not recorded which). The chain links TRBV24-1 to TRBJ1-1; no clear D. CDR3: CATSGNMNTEAFF. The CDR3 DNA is TGTGCCACCAGTGGTAACATGAACACTGAAGCTTTCTTT.